The 32 T cell receptor beta chains presented below share a single source sample, sequenced in a study of radiotherapy plus CTLA-4 blockade in lung cancer. Clones were sequenced by immunoSEQ multiplex PCR, and TCRdb holds only the in-frame ones, with some missing. Of 80,000 to 100,000 clones in the sample, around four fifths were seen once. Sample: peripheral blood, taken from a patient treated with radiotherapy plus ipilimumab. These receptors came from a human donor with non-small cell lung cancer who had a partial response to radiotherapy plus ipilimumab.

The chain links TRBV19 to TRBJ1-5, with 9 bases that match TRBD1. The germline gives CDR1 LNHDA, CDR2 SQIVND (reference sequence). This CDR3 region has 14 residues. J gave up 5 bases and V 7 bases, and 6 bases lay outside the gene matches. The CDR3 DNA follows: TGTGCCAGTACGAGGGACAGGGTTTATCAGCCCCAGCATTTT. Protein sequence: CASTRDRVYQPQHF. Complete variable domain (other parts from reference TRBV19 and TRBJ1-5): DGGITQSPKYLFRKEGQNVTLSCEQNLNHDAMYWYRQDPGQGLRLIYYSQIVNDFQKGDIAEGYSVSREKKESFPLTVTSAQKNPTAFYLCASTRDRVYQPQHFGDGTRLSIL.

The chain links TRBV6-5 to TRBJ2-7, with D possibly being TRBD2 (6 bases). Trimming took 6 bases from V and 7 from J, leaving 16 bases between them. This CDR3 comprises 13 residues. Germline V gene data show CDR1 as MNHEY and CDR2 as SVGAGI. CDR3 nucleotide sequence: TGTGCCAGCAGAAGCGGGTGGCTGGGGGAGCAGTACTTC. Translation: CASRSGWLGEQYF.

The chain couples TRBV5-1 to TRBJ2-3; 12 bases match TRBD2. The CDR3 consists of 16 residues. The germline CDR1 and CDR2 sequences are SGHRS and YFSETQ. V was pared by 4 bases and J by 0 bases, with 3 bases of the junction left unmatched. The CDR3 DNA is TGCGCCAGCAGCCCTCTAGCGGGAGGGAGCACAGATACGCAGTATTTT. The encoded protein is CASSPLAGGSTDTQYF.

The CDR3, as DNA: TGTGCCAGCAGTTTGACAGACCAAGAGACCCAGTACTTC. It codes for CASSLTDQETQYF. The chain joins TRBV25-1 to TRBJ2-5; the D gene is possibly TRBD1 (5 bases). CDR1 MGHDK and CDR2 SYGVNS come from the germline V gene. The CDR3 has 13 amino acids. The V end was cut by 5 bases, the J end by 0 bases, with 7 bases between. Full variable domain (outside the CDR3, taken from reference TRBV25-1 and TRBJ2-5): EADIYQTPRYLVIGTGKKITLECSQTMGHDKMYWYQQDPGMELHLIHYSYGVNSTEKGDLSSESTVSRIRTEHFPLTLESARPSHTSQYLCASSLTDQETQYFGPGTRLLVL.

CDR3 loop: CASSPRQTSGGGETQYF. The CDR3 coding sequence is TGTGCCAGCTCACCACGGCAGACTAGCGGAGGGGGGGAGACCCAGTACTTC. The genes are TRBV18 and TRBJ2-5; the match to TRBD2 covers 9 bases. CDR1 and CDR2 from the germline V gene are KGHSH and LQKENI. The CDR3 sequence is 17 residues long. Trimming took 1 base from V and 5 from J; bases not matched to a gene: 11.

This chain connects TRBV29-1 to TRBJ2-1; D unclear. V lost 4 bases and J lost 4, with 5 bases in between. The V gene's germline CDR1 is SQVTM and CDR2 ANQGSEA. The CDR3 sequence is 11 residues long. CDR3 in amino acids: CSVGLYNEQFF. The CDR3, as DNA: TGCAGCGTTGGACTGTACAATGAGCAGTTCTTC.

Only one count was recorded for this clone. The chain employs TRBV12-5 and TRBJ2-2; D is unresolved. The germline V gene encodes CDR1 LGHNT and CDR2 FRNRAP. V shed 1 base and J shed 0 bases, with 12 bases lying between them. The CDR3 runs 17 residues. CDR3 DNA sequence: TGTGCTAGTGGTTTGGACAGAAAGACCTCGAACACCGGGGAGCTGTTTTTT. This codes for CASGLDRKTSNTGELFF.

The table lists this clone with a count of one. The CDR3 DNA sequence: TGTGCCAGCAGTGAGAGAGATACGCAGTATTTT. Translation: CASSERDTQYF. V and J are TRBV2 and TRBJ2-3; D unresolved. The V gene lost 3 bases and the J gene lost 5 bases, with 3 bases spanning the gap. Germline V gives CDR1 SNHLY, CDR2 FYNNEI. The CDR3 sequence is 11 residues long.

V is TRBV19 and J is TRBJ2-5; 13 nucleotides line up with TRBD2. CDR1 is LNHDA and CDR2 is SQIVND in the germline V gene (reference sequence). The CDR3 consists of 16 residues. The junction had 6 bases not matched to a gene; V was cut back by 4 bases and J by 4 bases. The CDR3 protein is CASSRGLAGQRETQYF. CDR3 coding DNA: TGTGCCAGTAGTAGGGGACTAGCGGGGCAGAGAGAGACCCAGTACTTC.

The V and J genes are TRBV27 and TRBJ2-1; 9 nucleotides align to TRBD1. Germline V CDR1 and CDR2: MNHEY, SMNVEV (reference sequence). The CDR3 is made up of 19 amino acids. With 2 bases clipped from V and 0 bases from J, the junction kept 11 bases outside the gene matches. CDR3 sequence: CASSLVPGQGSSSYNEQFF. In DNA, the CDR3 is TGTGCCAGCAGTTTAGTCCCGGGACAGGGATCGAGCTCCTACAATGAGCAGTTCTTC.

This chain connects TRBV19 to TRBJ2-3; 15 bases align to TRBD2. Germline V gives CDR1 LNHDA, CDR2 SQIVND (reference sequence). V shed 5 bases and J 6 bases; nucleotides not matched to a gene: 9. The CDR3 length is 17 residues. Here the CDR3 reads CASSSLGLAGGSDTQYF. DNA for the CDR3: TGTGCCAGTAGTTCCCTGGGACTAGCGGGAGGTTCGGATACGCAGTATTTT.

J is TRBJ2-7 and V is TRBV9, with 9 bases lining up with TRBD2. There are 16 residues in the CDR3. The J segment lost 3 bases and the V segment lost 0 bases, leaving 7 bases of the junction unmatched. CDR1 and CDR2 (germline): SGDLS, YYNGEE. CDR3 in amino acids: CASSVASSGILYEQYF. As DNA, the CDR3 is TGTGCCAGCAGCGTAGCGTCTAGCGGGATCCTCTACGAGCAGTACTTC. The full variable domain, rest sourced from reference TRBV9 and TRBJ2-7, is DSGVTQTPKHLITATGQRVTLRCSPRSGDLSVYWYQQSLDQGLQFLIQYYNGEERAKGNILERFSAQQFPDLHSELNLSSLELGDSALYFCASSVASSGILYEQYFGPGTRLTVT.

The chain combines TRBV6-5 with TRBJ2-3, with 12 bases identical to TRBD2. Germline-derived CDR1 and CDR2 are MNHEY and SVGAGI. CDR3 length: 13 residues. The V and J ends lost 7 bases and 10 bases, in that order; junction bases with no gene match: 6. The CDR3 protein is CASTSGRGAAQYF. In DNA, the CDR3 is TGTGCCAGCACTAGCGGGAGGGGGGCAGCGCAGTATTTT.

This clone was detected once. The chain employs TRBV7-6 and TRBJ2-2, with 10 bases identical to TRBD2. V was clipped by 6 bases and J by 2 bases; unmatched bases: 6. The CDR3 contains 16 residues. The germline V gene encodes CDR1 SGHVS and CDR2 FNYEAQ. In DNA form, the CDR3 reads TGTGCCAGCAGATCCCTAGCGGGAGTTAACACCGGGGAGCTGTTTTTT. It codes for CASRSLAGVNTGELFF.

The chain recombines TRBV6-1 with TRBJ1-5; 10 nucleotides agree with TRBD1. CDR3 length equals 17 residues. With V trimmed by 3 bases and J by 7 bases, 12 bases remained unmatched. Germline values: CDR1 MNHNS, CDR2 SASEGT. CDR3 protein: CASSDPPGQGRGQPQHF. The CDR3, as DNA: TGTGCCAGCAGTGACCCACCGGGACAGGGGCGAGGGCAGCCCCAGCATTTT.

CDR3 sequence: CASSPGNREETQYF. The CDR3 nucleotides read TGCGCCAGCAGTCCTGGCAACAGGGAAGAGACCCAGTACTTC. The chain couples TRBV5-1 to TRBJ2-5; a weak D match, TRBD1 (6 bases). V was pared by 5 bases and J by 3 bases, with 14 bases between. The CDR3 extends over 14 amino acids. Germline CDR1 reads SGHRS; CDR2 reads YFSETQ.

The CDR3 protein is CSVVGTGSTIQYF. The CDR3 DNA follows: TGCAGCGTTGTGGGGACAGGGTCGACCATTCAGTACTTC. The chain combines TRBV29-1 with TRBJ2-4; 9 bases align to TRBD1. The CDR3 runs 13 residues. Germline V gene data show CDR1 as SQVTM and CDR2 as ANQGSEA. J was trimmed by 9 bases and V by 4 bases; bases with no gene match: 7.

The chain carries TRBV5-4 and TRBJ1-4; 8 bases are a match to TRBD1. The germline gives CDR1 SGHNT, CDR2 YYREEE (reference sequence). The CDR3 extends over 15 amino acids. V lost 5 bases to trimming and J lost 5 bases; unmatched junction nucleotides: 8. CDR3: CASSSQGALNEKLFF. The CDR3 DNA sequence: TGTGCCAGCAGTTCTCAGGGGGCCTTAAATGAAAAACTGTTTTTT.

The chain combines TRBV5-1 with TRBJ2-5; 7 bases fit TRBD2. The J segment lost 3 bases and the V segment lost 0 bases, leaving 5 bases of the junction unmatched. Germline V gives CDR1 SGHRS, CDR2 YFSETQ. This CDR3 is 15 amino acids long. In DNA, the CDR3 is TGCGCCAGCAGCTTGGCCCAGCGGGAAAAAGAGACCCAGTACTTC. Translating it yields CASSLAQREKETQYF.

This rearrangement joins TRBV27 to TRBJ2-6; possible D gene TRBD1, 7 bases. The CDR3 covers 19 residues. Germline lookup yields CDR1 MNHEY and CDR2 SMNVEV (reference sequence). Trimming took 0 bases from V and 0 from J, leaving 15 bases between them. Here the CDR3 DNA reads TGTGCCAGCAGTTTATCCCCCGCAGGGGGGAACTCTGGGGCCAACGTCCTGACTTTC. Translating it yields CASSLSPAGGNSGANVLTF.

The table lists this clone with a count of one. V usage is TRBV5-1 and J usage is TRBJ1-4; D gene ambiguous. This CDR3 is 14 amino acids long. Germline assignment: CDR1 SGHRS and CDR2 YFSETQ. Trimming took off 1 base at V and 7 bases at J, with 11 bases between the two ends. The CDR3 region is CASSLPQTVEKLFF. DNA of the CDR3: TGCGCCAGCAGCTTGCCCCAGACTGTTGAAAAACTGTTTTTT.

CDR3 in DNA: TGTGCCAGCAGTTTTTCCCCGGGGGAAGGGGCTTTCTTT. Translation gives CASSFSPGEGAFF. The chain is built from TRBV2 and TRBJ1-1, with a weak D call TRBD1 (5 bases). Trimming pared 5 bases from V and 11 bases from J, leaving 18 bases between. The CDR3 covers 13 residues. The germline gives CDR1 SNHLY, CDR2 FYNNEI.

This sequence joins TRBV7-6 and TRBJ1-1; D is perhaps TRBD1 (5 bases). The V and J ends lost 1 base and 1 base respectively, with 7 bases between them. The CDR3 loop spans 14 amino acids. The germline V gene encodes CDR1 SGHVS and CDR2 FNYEAQ. The CDR3 DNA is TGTGCCAGCAGCTTAGACCAGGGGAACACTGAAGCTTTCTTT. It specifies CASSLDQGNTEAFF.

This clone turned up a few times. The rearrangement joins TRBV18 to TRBJ1-1, with D possibly being TRBD1 (6 bases). The CDR3 covers 14 residues. V lost 6 bases, J lost 1 base, and 12 bases lay in between. Germline values: CDR1 KGHSH, CDR2 LQKENI. The CDR3 protein is CASSYRDKNTEAFF. The CDR3 DNA follows: TGTGCCAGCTCGTACCGGGACAAGAACACTGAAGCTTTCTTT. The full variable domain, with the rest looked up from reference TRBV18 and TRBJ1-1, is NAGVMQNPRHLVRRRGQEARLRCSPMKGHSHVYWYRQLPEEGLKFMVYLQKENIIDESGMPKERFSAEFPKEGPSILRIQQVVRGDSAAYFCASSYRDKNTEAFFGQGTRLTVV.

This clone was seen only a few times. The V call is TRBV13, the J call TRBJ2-5; TRBD1 matches at 11 bases. The CDR3 contains 15 residues. Losses at the gene ends were 5 bases for V and 3 bases for J; bases not matched to a gene: 5. Germline assignment: CDR1 PRHDT and CDR2 FYEKMQ (reference sequence). The chain's CDR3 is CASSLTGQGEETQYF. As DNA, the CDR3 is TGTGCCAGCAGCCTCACGGGACAGGGGGAAGAGACCCAGTACTTC.

This clone qualifies as medium-sized (0.01 to 0.1%). V gene TRBV25-1 combines with J gene TRBJ1-1; D is possibly TRBD1 (5 bases). Trimming removed 7 bases at V and 4 bases at J, with 16 bases between. This CDR3 comprises 14 residues. Germline V gene lookup returns CDR1 MGHDK and CDR2 SYGVNS. CDR3 residues: CASKSRGGSTEAFF. The CDR3 bases are TGTGCCAGCAAGAGTAGGGGAGGATCCACTGAAGCTTTCTTT.

This sequence joins TRBV7-8 and TRBJ1-2; D not resolved. Germline CDR1 SGHVS, CDR2 FQNEAQ. The length of the CDR3 is 13 residues. V lost 7 bases and J 4 bases, leaving 13 bases between the germline ends. The chain's CDR3 is CASNPDSGYGYTF. CDR3 coding DNA: TGTGCCAGCAACCCTGATTCAGGCTATGGCTACACCTTC.

This chain links TRBV4-2 with TRBJ2-2; 10 bases line up with TRBD1. This CDR3 has 20 amino acids. V dropped 0 bases and J dropped 2; count of bases not matched to a gene: 12. Germline loops: CDR1 LGHNA, CDR2 YNFKEQ. CDR3 loop: CASSQDPYPGTGENTGELFF. The CDR3 region has the DNA TGTGCCAGCAGCCAAGACCCCTATCCGGGGACAGGGGAAAACACCGGGGAGCTGTTTTTT.

The chain carries TRBV18 and TRBJ2-1, with D possibly TRBD2 on 5 matching bases. Germline lookup yields CDR1 KGHSH and CDR2 LQKENI. The CDR3 extends over 16 amino acids. Trimming removed 2 bases at V and 0 bases at J, with 11 bases between. The CDR3 spells CASSPSFGNSYNEQFF. The CDR3 DNA reads TGTGCCAGCTCACCATCTTTCGGGAACTCCTACAATGAGCAGTTCTTC.

The J gene is TRBJ2-2, the V gene TRBV5-1, with 9 nucleotides matching TRBD2. The CDR3 covers 16 residues. V shed 5 bases and J 2 bases; nucleotides not matched to a gene: 7. CDR1 is SGHRS, CDR2 YFSETQ, per germline. CDR3 DNA sequence: TGCGCCAGCAGGGCCGGGACTAGCTTTAACACCGGGGAGCTGTTTTTT. Its protein is CASRAGTSFNTGELFF.

This clone was seen a single time. This sequence joins TRBV5-8 and TRBJ2-4, with D possibly matching TRBD1 (6 bases). CDR1 is SGHTS and CDR2 is YDEGEE in the germline V gene. There are 13 residues in the CDR3. V was cut by 4 bases and J by 3 bases, with 8 bases left in between. In DNA, the CDR3 is TGTGCCAGCAGCCTGACAGGCAAAAACATTCAGTACTTC. It yields the protein CASSLTGKNIQYF.

The V gene is TRBV28, the J gene TRBJ1-1; 8 bases align to TRBD1. The junction had 9 bases not matched to a gene; V was cut back by 6 bases and J by 6 bases. This CDR3 comprises 14 residues. The germline V gene encodes CDR1 MDHEN and CDR2 SYDVKM. CDR3 nucleotides: TGTGCCAGCAGAGGCGGACAGGGCTCGTCTGAAGCTTTCTTT. It specifies CASRGGQGSSEAFF. The full variable domain, in which reference TRBV28 and TRBJ1-1 provide the parts outside the CDR3, is DVKVTQSSRYLVKRTGEKVFLECVQDMDHENMFWYRQDPGLGLRLIYFSYDVKMKEKGDIPEGYSVSREKKERFSLILESASTNQTSMYLCASRGGQGSSEAFFGQGTRLTVV.